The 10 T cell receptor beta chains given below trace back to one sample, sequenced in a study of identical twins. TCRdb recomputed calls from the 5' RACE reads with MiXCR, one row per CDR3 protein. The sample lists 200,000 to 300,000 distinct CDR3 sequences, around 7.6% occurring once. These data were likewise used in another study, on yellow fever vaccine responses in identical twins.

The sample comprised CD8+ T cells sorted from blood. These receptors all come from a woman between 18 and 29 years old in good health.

In nucleotides, the CDR3 is TGTGCCAGCACCTACGGGGCCACCGGGGAGCTGTTTTTT. Amino acid sequence: CASTYGATGELFF. The gene calls are TRBV5-6 and TRBJ2-2; D assignment may be TRBD1 or TRBD2 (5 bases each). The CDR3 has 13 amino acids. The ends were cut back, 6 bases at V and 4 bases at J, with 10 bases in the middle. CDR1 and CDR2 from the germline V gene are SGHDT and YYEEEE.

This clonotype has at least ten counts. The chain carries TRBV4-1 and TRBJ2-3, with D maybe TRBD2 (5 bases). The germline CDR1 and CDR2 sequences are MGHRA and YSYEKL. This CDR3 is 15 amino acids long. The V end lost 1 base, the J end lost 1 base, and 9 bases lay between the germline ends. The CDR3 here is CASSQGNSGTDTQYF. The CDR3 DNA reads TGCGCCAGCAGCCAAGGCAATAGCGGCACAGATACGCAGTATTTT.

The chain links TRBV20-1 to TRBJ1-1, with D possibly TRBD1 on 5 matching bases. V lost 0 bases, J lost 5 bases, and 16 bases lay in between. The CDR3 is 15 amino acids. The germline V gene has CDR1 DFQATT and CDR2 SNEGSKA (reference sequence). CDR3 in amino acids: CSARDINQDTTEAFF. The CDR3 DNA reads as TGCAGTGCTAGAGATATCAACCAGGACACTACTGAAGCTTTCTTT.

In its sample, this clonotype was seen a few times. CDR3 in DNA: TGTGCCAGCAGCGTAGCTAGTGGGCGACCCTACGAGCAGTACTTC. Translation gives CASSVASGRPYEQYF. The rearrangement uses TRBV9 and TRBJ2-7; D is undetermined. Trimming took 0 bases from V and 2 from J, leaving 12 bases between them. The length of the CDR3 is 15 residues. CDR1 and CDR2 (germline): SGDLS, YYNGEE. Full variable domain (rest looked up from reference TRBV9 and TRBJ2-7): DSGVTQTPKHLITATGQRVTLRCSPRSGDLSVYWYQQSLDQGLQFLIQYYNGEERAKGNILERFSAQQFPDLHSELNLSSLELGDSALYFCASSVASGRPYEQYFGPGTRLTVT.

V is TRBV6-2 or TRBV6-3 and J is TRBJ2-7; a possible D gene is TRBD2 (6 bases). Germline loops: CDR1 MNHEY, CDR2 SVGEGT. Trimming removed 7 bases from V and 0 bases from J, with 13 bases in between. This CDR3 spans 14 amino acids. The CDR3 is CASKPGLSSYEQYF. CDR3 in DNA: TGTGCCAGCAAACCGGGACTTAGCTCCTACGAGCAGTACTTC.

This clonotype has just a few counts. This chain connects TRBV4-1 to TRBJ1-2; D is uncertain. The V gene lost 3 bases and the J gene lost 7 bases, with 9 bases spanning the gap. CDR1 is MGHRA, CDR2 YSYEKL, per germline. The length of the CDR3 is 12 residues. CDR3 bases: TGCGCCAGCAGCCAGGGAACGTCTGGCTACACCTTC. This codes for CASSQGTSGYTF.

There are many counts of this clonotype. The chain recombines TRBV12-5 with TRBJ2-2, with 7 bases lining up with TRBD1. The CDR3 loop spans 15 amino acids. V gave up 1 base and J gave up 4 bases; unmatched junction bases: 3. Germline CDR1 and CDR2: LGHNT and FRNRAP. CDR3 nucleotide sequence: TGTGCTAGTGGTTTGGAGGGGGCGCCCACCGGGGAGCTGTTTTTT. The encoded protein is CASGLEGAPTGELFF.

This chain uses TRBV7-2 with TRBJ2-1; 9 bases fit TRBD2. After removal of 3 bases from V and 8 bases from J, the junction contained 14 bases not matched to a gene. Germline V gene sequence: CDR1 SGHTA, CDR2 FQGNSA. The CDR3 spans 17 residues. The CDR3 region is CASSFGAFGGGADEQFF. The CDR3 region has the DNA TGTGCCAGCAGCTTTGGGGCGTTCGGCGGGGGGGCCGATGAGCAGTTCTTC. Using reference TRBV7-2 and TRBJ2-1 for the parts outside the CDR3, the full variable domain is GAGVSQSPSNKVTEKGKDVELRCDPISGHTALYWYRQSLGQGLEFLIYFQGNSAPDKSGLPSDRFSAERTGGSVSTLTIQRTQQEDSAVYLCASSFGAFGGGADEQFFGPGTRLTVL.

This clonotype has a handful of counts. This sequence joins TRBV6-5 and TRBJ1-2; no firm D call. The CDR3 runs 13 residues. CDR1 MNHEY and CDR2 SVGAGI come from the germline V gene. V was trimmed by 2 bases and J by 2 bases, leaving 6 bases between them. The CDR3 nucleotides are TGTGCCAGCAGTTACGCCAAGAACTATGGCTACACCTTC. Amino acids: CASSYAKNYGYTF.

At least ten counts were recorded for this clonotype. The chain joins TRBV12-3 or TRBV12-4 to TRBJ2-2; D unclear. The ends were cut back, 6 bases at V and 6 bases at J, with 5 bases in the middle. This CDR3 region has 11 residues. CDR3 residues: CASSVSGELFF. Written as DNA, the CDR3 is TGTGCCAGCAGCGTGTCCGGGGAGCTGTTTTTT.